This is a list of T cell receptor beta chains from one sample in a study of blood T cell repertoires in COVID-19. Here immunoSEQ multiplex PCR was the method, and the copy in TCRdb shows in-frame clones only, minus some. The data show over 200,000 clones, around 80% seen once. The sample was PBMCs or T cells enriched from blood (not recorded which). The receptors derive from a man aged 60-69 years who had recovered from COVID-19. CDR3s leave out the opening cysteine and the closing phenylalanine or tryptophan. Each record gives: V gene, CDR3 protein.

v_gene: TRBV3-1/TRBV3-2
CDR3aa: ASSQGLAENTGELF

v_gene: TRBV5-1
CDR3aa: ASSLTTGNYGYT

v_gene: TRBV7-2
CDR3aa: ASSLNRVEEKLF

v_gene: TRBV3-1/TRBV3-2
CDR3aa: ASSQLNTGRNYGYT

v_gene: TRBV6-6
CDR3aa: ASRDRRPSEAF

v_gene: TRBV7-2
CDR3aa: ASSSTGLY

v_gene: TRBV27
CDR3aa: ASSSPGRPYEQY

v_gene: TRBV7-3
CDR3aa: ASSSRGGRGNEQF

v_gene: TRBV3-1/TRBV3-2
CDR3aa: ASSRDRYSYEQY

v_gene: TRBV7-6
CDR3aa: ASSLPGYTEAF

v_gene: TRBV5-4
CDR3aa: ASSLTRGGDDTQY

v_gene: TRBV19
CDR3aa: ASSVSTGGNTEAF

v_gene: TRBV11-2
CDR3aa: ASSLDGTGGGEKLF

v_gene: TRBV5-5
CDR3aa: ASSYGRGTYEQY

v_gene: TRBV12-3/TRBV12-4
CDR3aa: ASSLGATLTIY

v_gene: TRBV12-5
CDR3aa: ASGLVLIPGQGAYGYT

v_gene: TRBV6-6
CDR3aa: ASRPGGDYGYT

v_gene: TRBV5-4
CDR3aa: ASSNSILNTEAF

v_gene: TRBV9
CDR3aa: ASSATGFDYGYT

v_gene: TRBV7-8
CDR3aa: ASSFVQGSYNSPLH

v_gene: TRBV4-1
CDR3aa: ASSQSLTEAF

v_gene: TRBV3-1/TRBV3-2
CDR3aa: ASSLGQGRDTEAF

v_gene: TRBV18
CDR3aa: ASSPLQVDGYT

v_gene: TRBV7-8
CDR3aa: ASSLAEGQWYAEAF

v_gene: TRBV6-5
CDR3aa: ASSYYGPGETQY

v_gene: TRBV4-2
CDR3aa: ASSQVAGDSGNTIY

v_gene: TRBV30
CDR3aa: AWSGTVDYNEQF

v_gene: TRBV4-1
CDR3aa: ASSQDNGIAGYT

v_gene: TRBV19
CDR3aa: ASSPTGQGLSGYT

v_gene: TRBV6-6
CDR3aa: ASSPGSYGYT

v_gene: TRBV3-1/TRBV3-2
CDR3aa: ASSPTRGGSDTQY

v_gene: TRBV6-5
CDR3aa: ASSNSGQDMNTEAF

v_gene: TRBV28
CDR3aa: ASSLRDREWGGYT

v_gene: TRBV5-1
CDR3aa: ASQPGQSNSPLH

v_gene: TRBV24-1
CDR3aa: ATSDWGTSGYNEQF

v_gene: TRBV18
CDR3aa: ASSSDISTNEKLF

v_gene: TRBV11-3
CDR3aa: ASSLVFWAGLN

v_gene: TRBV19
CDR3aa: ASRRGPQQETQY

v_gene: TRBV3-1/TRBV3-2
CDR3aa: ASSHDWQETQY

v_gene: TRBV5-1
CDR3aa: ASNGGLYTSTDTQY

v_gene: TRBV2
CDR3aa: ASSGDLGGDGYT

v_gene: TRBV10-1
CDR3aa: ASSETSTDTQY

v_gene: TRBV10-2
CDR3aa: ASRNASGGADEQY

v_gene: TRBV4-1
CDR3aa: ASSQDLTGGALNSPLH

v_gene: TRBV30
CDR3aa: AWSENRQAPQH

v_gene: TRBV29-1
CDR3aa: SGGDSYEQY